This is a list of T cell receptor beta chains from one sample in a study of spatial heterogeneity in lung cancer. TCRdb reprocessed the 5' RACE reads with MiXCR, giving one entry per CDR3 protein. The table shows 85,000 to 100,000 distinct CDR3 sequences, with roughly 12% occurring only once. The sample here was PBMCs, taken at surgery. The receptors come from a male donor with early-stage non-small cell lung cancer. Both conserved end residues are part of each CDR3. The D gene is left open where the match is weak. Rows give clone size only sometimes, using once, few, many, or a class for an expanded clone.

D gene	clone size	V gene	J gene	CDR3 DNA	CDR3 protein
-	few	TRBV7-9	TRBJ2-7	TGTGCCAGCAGCCCCACAGGGATAAGCTCCTACGAGCAGTACTTC	CASSPTGISSYEQYF
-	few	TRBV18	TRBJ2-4	TGTGCCAGCTCACCACCTATCAAAGAAAACATTCAGTACTTC	CASSPPIKENIQYF
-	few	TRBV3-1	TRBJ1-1	TGTGCCAGCAGCCAATTGCTGCCGAACACTGAAGCTTTCTTT	CASSQLLPNTEAFF
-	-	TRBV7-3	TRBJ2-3	TGTGCCAGCAGCGAGGGGGGCCAGAGAGATACGCAGTATTTT	CASSEGGQRDTQYF
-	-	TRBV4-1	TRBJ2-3	TGCGCCAGCAGCCAAGAGGGCAGGGTGGTAATAGATACGCAGTATTTT	CASSQEGRVVIDTQYF
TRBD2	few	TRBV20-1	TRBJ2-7	TGCAGTGCTAGATCGGGTTTCGCGGGGGGCTACGAGCAGTACTTC	CSARSGFAGGYEQYF
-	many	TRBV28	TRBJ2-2	TGTGCCAGCAGATCAACAGGGCGGGGCACCGGGGAGCTGTTTTTT	CASRSTGRGTGELFF
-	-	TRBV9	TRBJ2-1	TGTGCCAGTGCCGGACAATTCTCCTACAATGAGCAGTTCTTC	CASAGQFSYNEQFF
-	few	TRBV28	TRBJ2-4	TGTGCCAGCAGTTTAACAGGCCGCGGGAACATTCAGTACTTC	CASSLTGRGNIQYF
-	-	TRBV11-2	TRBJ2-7	TGTGCCAGCAGCCACCGCCAGGGACCCCCTTCCTACGAGCAGTACTTC	CASSHRQGPPSYEQYF
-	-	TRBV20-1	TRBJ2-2	TGCAGTGCCCGACTCATCCGAGTCTCCGCGAACACCGGGGAGCTGTTTTTT	CSARLIRVSANTGELFF
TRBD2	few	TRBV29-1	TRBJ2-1	TGCAGCGTTGGGGGGACTAGCGGAGACAATGAGCAGTTCTTC	CSVGGTSGDNEQFF
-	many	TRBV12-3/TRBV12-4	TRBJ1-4	TGTGCCAGCAGTTTAACCAGTTACAATGAAAAACTGTTTTTT	CASSLTSYNEKLFF
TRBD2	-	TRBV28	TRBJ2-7	TGTGCCAGCAGTTCCGCCACTAGCGGGAGTTTCTACGAGCAGTACTTC	CASSSATSGSFYEQYF
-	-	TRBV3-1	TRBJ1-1	TGTGCCAGCAGCACGATTTGGGCCGGCACTGAAGCTTTCTTT	CASSTIWAGTEAFF
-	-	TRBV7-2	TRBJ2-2	TGTGCCAGCAGCCCGGGACTTCACACCGGGGAGCTGTTTTTT	CASSPGLHTGELFF
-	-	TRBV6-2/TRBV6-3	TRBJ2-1	TGTGCCAGCAGTTACGCCCAAAGCTCCTACAATGAGCAGTTCTTC	CASSYAQSSYNEQFF
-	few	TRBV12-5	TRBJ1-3	TGTGCTAGTGGTTTTTACAGTCTCTCTGGAAACACCATATATTTT	CASGFYSLSGNTIYF